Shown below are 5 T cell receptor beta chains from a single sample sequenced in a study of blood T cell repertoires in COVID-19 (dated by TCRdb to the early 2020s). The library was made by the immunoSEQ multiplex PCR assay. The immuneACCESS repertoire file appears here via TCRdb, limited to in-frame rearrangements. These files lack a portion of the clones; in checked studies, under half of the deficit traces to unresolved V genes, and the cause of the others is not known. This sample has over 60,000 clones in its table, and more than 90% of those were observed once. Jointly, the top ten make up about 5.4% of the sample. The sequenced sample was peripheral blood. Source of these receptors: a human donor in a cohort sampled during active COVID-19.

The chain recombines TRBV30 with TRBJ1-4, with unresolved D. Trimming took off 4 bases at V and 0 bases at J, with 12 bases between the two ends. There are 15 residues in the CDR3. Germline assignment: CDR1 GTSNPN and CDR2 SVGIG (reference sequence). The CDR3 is CAWKRSHATNEKLFF. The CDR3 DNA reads TGTGCCTGGAAACGGAGCCACGCAACTAATGAAAAACTGTTTTTT.

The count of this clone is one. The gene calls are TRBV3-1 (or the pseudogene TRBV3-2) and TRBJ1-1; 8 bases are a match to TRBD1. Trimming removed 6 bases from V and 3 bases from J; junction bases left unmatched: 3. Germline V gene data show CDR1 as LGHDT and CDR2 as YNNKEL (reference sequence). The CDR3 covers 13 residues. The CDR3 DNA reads TGTGCCAGCAGTCGGACAGGGTACACTGAAGCTTTCTTT. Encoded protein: CASSRTGYTEAFF.

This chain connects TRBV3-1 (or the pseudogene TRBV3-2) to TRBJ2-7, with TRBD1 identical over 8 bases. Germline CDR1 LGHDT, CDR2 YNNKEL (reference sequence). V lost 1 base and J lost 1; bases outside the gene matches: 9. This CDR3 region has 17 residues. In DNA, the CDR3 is TGTGCCAGCAGCCAAGTACCCGGACAGGGTGGGTCCTACGAGCAGTACTTC. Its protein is CASSQVPGQGGSYEQYF.

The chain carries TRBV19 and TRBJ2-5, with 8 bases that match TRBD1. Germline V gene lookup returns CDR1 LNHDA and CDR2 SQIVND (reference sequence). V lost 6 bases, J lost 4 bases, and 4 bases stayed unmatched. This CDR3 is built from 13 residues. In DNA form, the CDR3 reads TGTGCCAGTAGCCAGGACAGGGCAGAGACCCAGTACTTC. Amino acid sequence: CASSQDRAETQYF.

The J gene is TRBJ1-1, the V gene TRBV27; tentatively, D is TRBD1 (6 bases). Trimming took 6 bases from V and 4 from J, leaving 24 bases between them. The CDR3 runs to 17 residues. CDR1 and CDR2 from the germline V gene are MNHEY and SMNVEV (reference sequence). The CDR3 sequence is CASSLTPGGGPRTEAFF. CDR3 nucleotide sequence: TGTGCCAGCAGCCTTACCCCCGGCGGGGGGCCCCGCACTGAAGCTTTCTTT.